This T cell receptor (beta chain) was identified in a study of blood T cell repertoires in COVID-19. V shed 3 bases and J 2 bases; nucleotides not matched to a gene: 3. Germline CDR1 KGHSH, CDR2 LQKENI. The CDR3 extends over 14 amino acids. Only in-frame clones appear in the TCRdb table, and some are missing; sequencing was by immunoSEQ multiplex PCR. Of about 220,000 clones listed, roughly 90% are singletons. Details on this clone: The sample contains more than one DNA sequence encoding this CDR3.

The chain employs TRBV18 and TRBJ1-1, with 7 bases aligning to TRBD1. Sample: PBMCs or T cells enriched from blood (not recorded which). This receptor was obtained from a woman under 40 who had recovered from COVID-19. CDR3 amino acids: CASSPGQANTEAFF. DNA of the CDR3: TGTGCCAGCTCACCCGGACAGGCCAACACTGAAGCTTTCTTT.